The rows below give T cell receptor beta chains drawn from one sample of a study of blood T cell repertoires in COVID-19. Measured with immunoSEQ multiplex PCR; TCRdb has only the in-frame clones, and not every one. The sample gives some 340,000 clones, around nine tenths of which show up once; about 4.2% is in the top ten. Specimen: PBMCs or T cells enriched from blood (not recorded which). All receptors derive from a woman in her twenties or thirties who had been exposed to COVID-19. CDR3s include the opening cysteine and the closing phenylalanine or tryptophan. D genes are given only for firm matches. Only part of the rows carry a size: once, few, many, or a class if the clone is expanded.

D,J,size,V,DNA,CDR3
TRBD2,TRBJ2-1,many,TRBV6-4,TGTGCCAGCAGTACCCCCTCAGGGACTAGCGGGGGTGACTACAATGAGCAGTTCTTC,CASSTPSGTSGGDYNEQFF
TRBD1,TRBJ1-1,few,TRBV11-2,TGTGCCAGCAGCTTAGTATCCGGGACAGAGAACACTGAAGCTTTCTTT,CASSLVSGTENTEAFF
TRBD1,TRBJ1-1,.,TRBV2,TGTGCCAGCAGTGAATGGTCAGGGGGCAGGGGCACTGAAGCTTTCTTT,CASSEWSGGRGTEAFF
TRBD1,TRBJ1-3,.,TRBV2,TGTGCCAGCAGGATCCTCTTCGGGACAGATTCTGGAAACACCATATATTTT,CASRILFGTDSGNTIYF
TRBD1,TRBJ1-1,.,TRBV29-1,TGCAGCGTTGTAGCTTGGGACAGGGGAGGGGGCACTGAAGCTTTCTTT,CSVVAWDRGGGTEAFF
.,TRBJ2-7,.,TRBV9,TGTGCCAGCAGCACTAGGGACACTTACGACGAGCAGTACTTC,CASSTRDTYDEQYF
.,TRBJ2-1,once,TRBV11-3,TGTGCCAGCTCAGGGGGGAATGAGCAGTTCTTC,CASSGGNEQFF
TRBD1,TRBJ1-2,.,TRBV5-5,TGTGCCAGCAGCTTGGCCCTCGCAGGGGGAGGCTACACCTTC,CASSLALAGGGYTF
TRBD2,TRBJ2-7,few,TRBV7-6,TGTGCCAGCAGCTACCCCCCAGCGGGGGGGCAATCCTACGAGCAGTACTTC,CASSYPPAGGQSYEQYF
TRBD1,TRBJ1-1,.,TRBV4-1,TGCGCCAGCAGCCACCTTTTACTGGCAGGGGGCCGGAACACTGAAGCTTTCTTT,CASSHLLLAGGRNTEAFF
TRBD1,TRBJ1-6,.,TRBV5-6,TGTGCCAGCAGCTTGGGGCAGGGGGGTTCACCCCTCCACTTT,CASSLGQGGSPLHF
TRBD1,TRBJ1-2,once,TRBV5-1,TGCGCCAGCAGCTTGTCTCAGGGGGCATTGGGTGGCTACACCTTC,CASSLSQGALGGYTF
.,TRBJ1-2,.,TRBV10-1,TGCGCCAGCTGCCGACAGGAAACTAACTATGGCTACACCTTC,CASCRQETNYGYTF
.,TRBJ1-3,.,TRBV27,TGTGCCAGCAGTTTGGAGGGAAGGACCGGAAACACCATATATTTT,CASSLEGRTGNTIYF
TRBD1,TRBJ1-2,.,TRBV19,TGTGCCAGTAGATCGACAGGGCTCTATGGCTACACCTTC,CASRSTGLYGYTF
.,TRBJ2-1,.,TRBV2,TGTGCCAGCAGGGGAAGACAGGACGATGAGCAGTTCTTC,CASRGRQDDEQFF
.,TRBJ1-5,.,TRBV6-1,TGTGCCAGCAGTGAAACAAGATATCGGTTGGCGGGTCAGCCCCAGCATTTT,CASSETRYRLAGQPQHF
TRBD1,TRBJ1-2,.,TRBV10-3,TGTGCCATCAGTGAGTCCGGGGACGGGACAGGGGGCTTGTACACCTTC,CAISESGDGTGGLYTF
TRBD1,TRBJ2-7,.,TRBV6-2/TRBV6-3,TGTGCCAGCAGTTACGGGACAGGGGTAATAAAAAGACTTTACGAGCAGTACTTC,CASSYGTGVIKRLYEQYF
TRBD1,TRBJ1-2,.,TRBV6-2/TRBV6-3,TGTGCCAGCAGCCTAAGTACAGGGGGCCGTGGCTACACCTTC,CASSLSTGGRGYTF